The sequence of this T cell receptor beta chain was determined in a study of T cell responses to AZD1222 COVID-19 vaccine. Whole-study results and caveats: Spike was spanned by vaccine-associated CD4 TCRs, with dominance at 160-218 and 743-854. Clonal diversity may have been underestimated in mostly white British donors.

Looked up from germline, CDR1 is SGHRS and CDR2 is YFSETQ. V lost 4 bases, J lost 4 bases, and 12 bases lay in between. The CDR3 contains 14 residues. Points on this clone: Its target is not known.

This table comes from immunoSEQ multiplex PCR, and its TCRdb copy is limited to in-frame clones, with some not included. The table includes roughly 100,000 clones, 88% detected once. The receptor was derived from an adult in good health. The chain uses TRBV5-1 and TRBJ2-4; D may be TRBD2 (5 bases). The sequencing here drew on peripheral blood, taken on day 0 of AZD1222 vaccination. CDR3 in amino acids: CASSVSGDKNIQYF. The CDR3 coding sequence is TGCGCCAGCAGCGTTTCCGGGGATAAAAACATTCAGTACTTC. The full variable domain, in which reference TRBV5-1 and TRBJ2-4 provide the parts outside the CDR3, is KAGVTQTPRYLIKTRGQQVTLSCSPISGHRSVSWYQQTPGQGLQFLFEYFSETQRNKGNFPGRFSGRQFSNSRSEMNVSTLELGDSALYLCASSVSGDKNIQYFGAGTRLSVL.